This TCR beta chain comes out of a study of cytomegalovirus exposure and HLA in healthy donors. Study-level findings and limits: What TCR beta sequences reportedly achieved was accurate prediction of HLA-A and HLA-B alleles in most subjects. In the analysis, some V segments, TRBV6-2 and TRBV6-3 included, were excluded as indistinguishable.

Germline V lookup: CDR1 LNHDA, CDR2 SQIVND (reference sequence). The CDR3 covers 13 residues. After removal of 4 bases from V and 4 bases from J, the junction contained 2 bases not matched to a gene. About this clone: What it recognizes is unknown.

PCR involved 60 Vbeta and 13 Jbeta primers. Per the original data handling: It was a later analysis that counted tens of millions of unique TCR beta chains, of which some 10 million were shared. Clones were read by immunoSEQ multiplex PCR, and TCRdb kept only the in-frame ones, dropping some. V, J and clone size reflect that table, while D and trimming were determined from the DNA. The table shows fewer than 150,000 clones, with roughly four fifths occurring only once. The sequencing input was PBMCs. The TCR comes from a man aged 50 or older in good health and CMV-seropositive. The rearrangement links TRBV19 to TRBJ2-7, with 9 bases lining up with TRBD1. CDR3 region: CASSKDRGYEQYF. The CDR3, as DNA: TGTGCCAGTAGTAAGGACAGGGGTTACGAGCAGTACTTC.